This T cell receptor (beta chain) was identified during a study of cytomegalovirus exposure and HLA in healthy donors. The overall study: Most genotyped donors, around 86% of 398, had Caucasian-associated genetic ancestry.

This clone turned up a few times. Antigen unknown. The CDR3 loop spans 17 amino acids. Germline V CDR1 and CDR2: MDHEN, SYDVKM. Unmatched junction bases numbered 15, after V lost 5 bases and J lost 7 bases. 60 Vbeta and 13 Jbeta primers were used in PCR. Assay: immunoSEQ multiplex PCR; the TCRdb copy retains only in-frame clones and omits some. The sample includes about 180,000 clones, around 82% of them seen just once. General study results and limits: Analysis was carried out at a later point, and it linked a missense DCLRE1C variant to TCR beta V- and J-gene trimming. In terms of immune exposure information, only CMV serostatus was available.

This sequence originates from a boy younger than 10 in good health and CMV-seronegative. Material for sequencing was PBMCs. The V gene is TRBV28, the J gene TRBJ1-4, with 8 bases identical to TRBD1. CDR3 bases: TGTGCCAGCAGTCCCCTCCTTGCCAGGGGGCGAGGTGAAAAACTGTTTTTT. Protein product: CASSPLLARGRGEKLFF.